This T cell receptor (beta chain) is from a study of cytomegalovirus exposure and HLA in healthy donors. PCR was performed using 60 Vbeta and 13 Jbeta primers. Libraries were prepared by immunoSEQ multiplex PCR; TCRdb keeps only in-frame clonotypes and omits some of them. The table lists approximately 190,000 clones, around 88% of them singletons. CDR1 and CDR2 (germline): SEHNR, FQNEAQ (reference sequence). V gave up 3 bases and J gave up 3 bases, with 15 bases separating them. This CDR3 has 16 amino acids. The rearrangement uses TRBV7-9 and TRBJ2-1, with a tentative D call TRBD2 (6 bases). Sequenced: PBMCs. The TCR was taken from a middle-aged man in good health and CMV-seropositive. CDR3 sequence: CASSFGAEGRYNEQFF. The CDR3 DNA reads as TGTGCCAGCAGCTTCGGGGCGGAGGGGCGCTACAATGAGCAGTTCTTC.